These 19 T cell receptor beta chains came from one sample sequenced in a study of CD8 T cells in Susac syndrome. With random hexamers, reverse transcription was performed on roughly 0.5 to 1 ug of RNA. TCRdb re-called the immunoSEQ multiplex PCR reads with MiXCR, one entry per CDR3 protein. The table records 250,000 to 300,000 distinct CDR3 sequences, around 91% of them present only once. Sequenced input: CD8+ T cells from PBMCs. The receptors were sampled from a human donor with multiple sclerosis.

The V gene is TRBV12-3 or TRBV12-4, the J gene TRBJ2-1, with 11 bases identical to TRBD2. The trim removed 7 bases at V and 3 bases at J, leaving 8 bases unmatched. This CDR3 region has 16 residues. The CDR3 here is CASTLSGRAVYNEQFF. Here the CDR3 DNA reads TGTGCCAGCACCCTTAGCGGGAGGGCCGTCTACAATGAGCAGTTCTTC.

The chain employs TRBV10-3 and TRBJ2-7, with a possible D match to TRBD1 (6 bases). Looked up from germline, CDR1 is ENHRY and CDR2 is SYGVKD. This CDR3 has 13 amino acids. V lost 0 bases and J lost 3, with 6 bases in between. DNA of the CDR3: TGTGCCATCAGTGAGTCGACAGGCTACGAGCAGTACTTC. It translates to CAISESTGYEQYF.

The chain joins TRBV27 to TRBJ2-7, with a weak D call TRBD1 (5 bases). The CDR3 is 11 amino acids. Germline V gives CDR1 MNHEY, CDR2 SMNVEV (reference sequence). V gave up 4 bases and J gave up 6 bases, with 7 bases separating them. CDR3 sequence reads: CASSWGAEQYF. CDR3 sequence (DNA): TGTGCCAGCAGTTGGGGCGCCGAGCAGTACTTC.

The CDR3 nucleotides are TGTGCCAGCAGATTCTCTGTTGAAGCGCTCACAGATACGCAGTATTTT. This codes for CASRFSVEALTDTQYF. The chain recombines TRBV12-3 or TRBV12-4 with TRBJ2-3; D is unresolved. The CDR3 has 16 residues. Trimming took off 6 bases at V and 2 bases at J, with 18 bases between the two ends.

The rearrangement uses TRBV27 and TRBJ2-3, with D possibly matching TRBD2 (5 bases). Trimming removed 6 bases from V and 4 bases from J, with 5 bases in between. The CDR3 contains 11 residues. CDR1 MNHEY and CDR2 SMNVEV come from the germline V gene (reference sequence). This CDR3 reads CASRGADTQYF. DNA for the CDR3: TGTGCCAGCAGGGGAGCAGATACGCAGTATTTT.

This sequence joins TRBV2 and TRBJ1-1, with TRBD1 matching 8 bases. The germline gives CDR1 SNHLY, CDR2 FYNNEI. V gave up 7 bases and J gave up 1 base; unmatched junction bases: 8. This CDR3 has 15 residues. CDR3 DNA sequence: TGTGCCAGCACCCTCGGACAGGGAGGGAACACTGAAGCTTTCTTT. This sequence encodes CASTLGQGGNTEAFF.

The V gene is TRBV2, the J gene TRBJ1-5, with a tentative D call TRBD1 (6 bases). The CDR3 totals 16 residues. Germline CDR1 and CDR2: SNHLY and FYNNEI. V was shortened by 6 bases and J by 4 bases, with 19 bases between the two germline ends. CDR3 residues: CASSGPQGLGNQPQHF. CDR3 in DNA: TGTGCCAGCAGCGGACCCCAGGGGTTAGGGAATCAGCCCCAGCATTTT.

In this sample, this clonotype turned up once. V and J are TRBV3-1 and TRBJ1-4; the D is unclear. Between the trimmed V and J ends, which lost 3 bases and 7 bases, there was a span of 15 bases. The V gene's germline CDR1 is LGHDT and CDR2 YNNKEL (reference sequence). This CDR3 contains 15 residues. In nucleotides, the CDR3 is TGTGCCAGCAGCCAGGGCACAACTGGAGGTGAAAAACTGTTTTTT. It specifies CASSQGTTGGEKLFF.

J is TRBJ2-3 and V is TRBV13; 12 nucleotides match TRBD2. CDR1 PRHDT and CDR2 FYEKMQ come from the germline V gene (reference sequence). This CDR3 is built from 19 residues. J lost 0 bases, V lost 1 base, and 8 bases had no gene match. The CDR3 DNA reads as TGTGCCAGCAGCTTAGAGTCGCTAGCGGGAGGGATTAGCACAGATACGCAGTATTTT. Amino acids: CASSLESLAGGISTDTQYF.

This chain connects TRBV11-2 to TRBJ2-1, with D possibly TRBD2 on 5 matching bases. Germline V gene sequence: CDR1 SGHAT, CDR2 FQNNGV. Trimming shortened V by 4 bases and J by 8 bases, and 9 bases separated the two germline ends. This CDR3 spans 12 amino acids. DNA for the CDR3: TGTGCCAGCAGCTCACTCGGGGATGAGCAGTTCTTC. Protein product: CASSSLGDEQFF.

The gene calls are TRBV20-1 and TRBJ2-7; unclear D gene. Germline CDR1 and CDR2: DFQATT and SNEGSKA (reference sequence). Trimming removed 0 bases from V and 3 bases from J, with 6 bases in between. CDR3 length: 12 residues. The CDR3 DNA follows: TGCAGTGCTAGAGATCGGTTCTACGAGCAGTACTTC. It translates to CSARDRFYEQYF.

The chain combines TRBV29-1 with TRBJ2-7; 9 bases are shared with TRBD1. With V trimmed by 4 bases and J by 2 bases, 3 bases remained unmatched. The germline V gene has CDR1 SQVTM and CDR2 ANQGSEA. The CDR3 has 13 amino acids. The CDR3 protein is CSVGTGAAYEQYF. Here the CDR3 DNA reads TGCAGCGTTGGGACAGGGGCGGCCTACGAGCAGTACTTC.

This clonotype was recorded once. The chain is built from TRBV24-1 and TRBJ2-5; D might be TRBD1 (5 bases). CDR1 is KGHDR and CDR2 is SFDVKD in the germline V gene. V lost 4 bases and J 5 bases, leaving 25 bases between the germline ends. There are 18 residues in the CDR3. CDR3 nucleotide sequence: TGTGCCACCAGTGACGTCCCGATAGGGGCACCGATCGGGGAGACCCAGTACTTC. Translation: CATSDVPIGAPIGETQYF.

The V call is TRBV11-2, the J call TRBJ2-1; unclear D gene. The CDR3 has 14 residues. V lost 1 base and J 6 bases, leaving 10 bases between the germline ends. CDR1 SGHAT and CDR2 FQNNGV come from the germline V gene. CDR3 residues: CASSLGLPGNEQFF. CDR3 nucleotide sequence: TGTGCCAGCAGCTTAGGGCTCCCAGGCAATGAGCAGTTCTTC.

DNA of the CDR3: TGTGCCAGCAGCCCAGACGTTGGGGCAACCTACAATGAGCAGTTCTTC. Protein: CASSPDVGATYNEQFF. The chain has TRBV12-3 or TRBV12-4 and TRBJ2-1, with D possibly TRBD1 on 5 matching bases. V lost 6 bases and J 2 bases, leaving 17 bases between the germline ends. The CDR3 consists of 16 residues.

This sequence joins TRBV29-1 and TRBJ2-7; TRBD2 matches at 11 bases. Trimming at V came to 4 bases and at J to 4 bases, leaving 6 bases not matched to a gene. Germline V gene data show CDR1 as SQVTM and CDR2 as ANQGSEA. CDR3 length: 14 amino acids. DNA for the CDR3: TGCAGCGTTGCCGGGACTAGCGGCCCATACGAGCAGTACTTC. It specifies CSVAGTSGPYEQYF.

CDR3 DNA sequence: TGTGCCAGCAGCCAAGAGAAGTGGGGGAGCTCCTACAATGAGCAGTTCTTC. As protein: CASSQEKWGSSYNEQFF. The chain combines TRBV3-1 with TRBJ2-1, with D perhaps being TRBD1 or TRBD2 (5 bases each). V lost 0 bases and J lost 0, with 12 bases in between. CDR1 LGHDT and CDR2 YNNKEL come from the germline V gene (reference sequence). The CDR3 sequence is 17 residues long.

The chain carries TRBV14 and TRBJ1-1; tentative D call: TRBD1 (5 bases). The CDR3 totals 14 residues. The germline V and J ends were trimmed by 6 bases and 2 bases, with 13 bases remaining between them. In germline, CDR1 is SGHDN, CDR2 FVKESK. CDR3 sequence (DNA): TGTGCCAGCAGTCTGGGACGGACCAACACTGAAGCTTTCTTT. This gives the protein CASSLGRTNTEAFF. The entire variable domain, with the rest obtained from reference TRBV14 and TRBJ1-1, is as follows: EAGVTQFPSHSVIEKGQTVTLRCDPISGHDNLYWYRRVMGKEIKFLLHFVKESKQDESGMPNNRFLAERTGGTYSTLKVQPAELEDSGVYFCASSLGRTNTEAFFGQGTRLTVV.

The rearrangement links TRBV30 to TRBJ2-5; D is possibly TRBD1 (5 bases). The CDR3 has 12 residues. Trimming took 5 bases from V and 4 from J, leaving 11 bases between them. In germline, CDR1 is GTSNPN, CDR2 SVGIG (reference sequence). The CDR3, as DNA: TGTGCCTGGCTTCAGGGCGGAGAGACCCAGTACTTC. Amino acids: CAWLQGGETQYF.